The 5 T cell receptor delta chains in this list originate from one sample, sequenced in a study of gamma-delta chains in newborns, infants, children. TCRdb used CATT to re-call clones from the reads. The top ten clones hold about 13% of a sample with about 4,900 delta-chain clones, about 2.9% of them seen once. The sample consisted of blood. The source is a child who was a newborn, infant or young child, either healthy, febrile or measles-vaccinated (not recorded which).

The CDR3 spells CACDTAPDWGSSWDTRQMFF. CDR3 bases: TGTGCCTGTGACACCGCGCCCGACTGGGGGAGCTCCTGGGACACCCGACAGATGTTTTTC. This chain links TRDV2 with TRDJ3, with 9 bases aligning to TRDD3. The CDR3 runs 20 residues. J gave up 0 bases and V 0 bases, and 8 bases lay outside the gene matches. From germline, CDR1 is GEAIGNYY and CDR2 EKD.

The J gene is TRDJ1, the V gene TRDV1, with 7 bases matching TRDD2. The CDR3 contains 20 residues. Germline assignment: CDR1 TSWWSYY and CDR2 QGS. J lost 0 bases, V lost 1 base, and 17 bases had no gene match. CDR3 coding DNA: TGTGCTCTTGGGGAACCCCTCGCTTTCCTACGTGGGGTCTACACCGATAAACTCATCTTT. It specifies CALGEPLAFLRGVYTDKLIF.

The genes are TRDV2 and TRDJ3; possible D gene TRDD2, 5 bases. V lost 5 bases and J 0 bases, leaving 13 bases between the germline ends. This CDR3 spans 17 amino acids. Germline assignment: CDR1 GEAIGNYY and CDR2 EKD. CDR3 DNA: TGTGCCTGTGGCATCCTTCTGGACTCCTGGGACACCCGACAGATGTTTTTC. Amino acid sequence: CACGILLDSWDTRQMFF.

As regards this clone: The same CDR3 also results from other DNA sequences found in this sample. The V gene is TRDV2, the J gene TRDJ3, with 11 bases aligning to TRDD3. Germline V gene sequence: CDR1 GEAIGNYY, CDR2 EKD. Trimming removed 1 base from V and 0 bases from J; junction bases left unmatched: 10. This CDR3 is built from 21 residues. The CDR3 DNA follows: TGTGCCTGTGACACTGCCTACTGGGGGATAGATCGCTCCTGGGACACCCGACAGATGTTTTTC. Amino acids: CACDTAYWGIDRSWDTRQMFF.

By sample fraction, this clone is large. This rearrangement joins TRDV2 to TRDJ2; 11 positions match TRDD3. In germline, CDR1 is GEAIGNYY, CDR2 EKD. This CDR3 contains 16 residues. Trimming removed 2 bases from V and 0 bases from J; junction bases left unmatched: 1. The CDR3, as DNA: TGTGCCTGTGACATACTGGGGGATACTTTGACAGCACAACTCTTCTTT. Protein sequence: CACDILGDTLTAQLFF.